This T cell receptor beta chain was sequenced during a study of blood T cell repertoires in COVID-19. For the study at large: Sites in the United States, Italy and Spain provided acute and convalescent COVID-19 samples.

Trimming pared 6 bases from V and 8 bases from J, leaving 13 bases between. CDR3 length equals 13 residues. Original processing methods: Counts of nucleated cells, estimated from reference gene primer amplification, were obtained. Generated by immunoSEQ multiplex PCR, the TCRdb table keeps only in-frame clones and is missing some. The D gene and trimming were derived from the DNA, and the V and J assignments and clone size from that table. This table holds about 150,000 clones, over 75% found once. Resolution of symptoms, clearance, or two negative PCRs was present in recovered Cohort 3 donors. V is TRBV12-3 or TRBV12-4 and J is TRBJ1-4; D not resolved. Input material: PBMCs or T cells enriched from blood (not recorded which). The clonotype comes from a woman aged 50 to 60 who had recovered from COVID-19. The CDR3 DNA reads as TGTGCCAGCAGAGATCCAGCGGGAGAAAAACTGTTTTTT. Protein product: CASRDPAGEKLFF.